This T cell receptor beta chain was sequenced in a study of blood T cells in healthy people across ages. Study findings and constraints: Significant beta diversity loss was already apparent by age about 39, declining roughly linearly. When set beside aged donors, long-lived donors presented more naive CD4+ cells and higher diversity.

A word on this clonotype: Its antigen is not identified.

The CDR3 contains 16 residues. Germline-derived CDR1 and CDR2 are SGHTA and FQGNSA. The trim removed 5 bases at V and 2 bases at J, leaving 9 bases unmatched. Then a second PCR, running roughly 7 to 11 cycles, was carried out with a sample-barcoded 5' primer and a J-beta primer mix. From the 5' RACE reads, TCRdb called clonotypes with MiXCR, one entry per CDR3 protein. Of roughly 730,000 distinct CDR3 sequences in the sample, roughly 50% were seen once. This sequence was found in a man aged 40-49 years in good health. Sequencing was done on a sample of blood. The chain couples TRBV7-2 to TRBJ1-5; 7 bases line up with TRBD1. The CDR3, as DNA: TGTGCCAGCAGCACGCGGACAGGTCTCGGCAATCAGCCCCAGCATTTT. Its translation: CASSTRTGLGNQPQHF. Looking up the rest from reference TRBV7-2 and TRBJ1-5 gives the full variable domain: GAGVSQSPSNKVTEKGKDVELRCDPISGHTALYWYRQSLGQGLEFLIYFQGNSAPDKSGLPSDRFSAERTGGSVSTLTIQRTQQEDSAVYLCASSTRTGLGNQPQHFGDGTRLSIL.